This T cell receptor beta chain was documented in a study of PD-L1 blockade in urothelial cancer. Per the germline V gene, CDR1 is MNHEY and CDR2 is SVGAGI. Trimming left V 2 bases short and J 7 bases short, with 9 bases between. The CDR3 totals 13 residues. Using immunoSEQ multiplex PCR, the repertoire was profiled, and TCRdb retains in-frame clones only, with some absent. The sample has about 93,000 clones; almost 90% are singletons. This sample's time point: pretreatment peripheral blood. The receptor's source is a man aged 60 to 69 with urothelial cancer. The chain carries TRBV6-5 and TRBJ1-5; D might be TRBD1 (5 bases). The material sequenced was PBMCs, taken around atezolizumab (anti-PD-L1) treatment. CDR3 sequence reads: CASSYGQGQPQHF. CDR3 coding DNA: TGTGCCAGCAGTTACGGGCAGGGACAGCCCCAGCATTTT.